This T cell receptor (beta chain) comes out of a study of prognosis after radiotherapy for stage I lung cancer. On the study more broadly: There were more than eleven patients with newly diagnosed primary stage I lung tumors and a few patients with oligometastatic NSCLC after surgical resection of the primary tumor. The study recorded squamous cell carcinoma in roughly seven patients and adenocarcinoma in 11 to 12. Among the patients, several developed distant metastases after radiotherapy at a median of roughly seven months, and 15 showed no significant progression.

Note on this clonotype: The antigen is not known.

The study amplified the TCR beta CDR3 region from genomic DNA. This amplification was carried out by two rounds of multiplex PCR. First-round PCR amplification was performed with primers specific to each TRBV and TRBJ gene. MiXCR, run by TCRdb on the multiplex PCR reads, gives a single entry per CDR3 protein. The sample has approximately 13,000 distinct CDR3 sequences, about 50% seen once. The study, taken as a whole, reports: Reportedly, metastasis status was linked to differences in TRBV and TRBJ usage frequencies.

V lost 6 bases, J lost 4 bases, and 10 bases stayed unmatched. The CDR3 has 15 residues. The genes are TRBV12-3 or TRBV12-4 and TRBJ1-1, with 8 positions matching TRBD1. The sequence derives from a donor at least 50 years old with non-small cell lung cancer. This specimen consisted of PBMCs, obtained before or after stereotactic body radiation therapy (not recorded which). The CDR3 spells CASSRPGQVGTEAFF. CDR3 DNA sequence: TGTGCCAGCAGCCGGCCGGGACAGGTTGGCACTGAAGCTTTCTTT.